This entry lists 21 T cell receptor beta chains sequenced from one sample in a study of T-cell reconstitution after alpha-beta-depleted transplantation in children. Molecular barcoding with unique molecular identifiers was used for the TCRbeta library. One entry per CDR3 protein, called by TCRdb with MiXCR from the PCR reads. The sample has about 97,000 distinct CDR3 sequences, about 7.5% seen once; the top ten hold 15% to 20%. This specimen consisted of PBMCs, obtained before TCRalphabeta/CD19-depleted stem cell transplant. These receptors all come from a boy younger than 10 with acute lymphoblastic leukemia, due to receive a stem cell transplant.

In its sample, this clonotype was seen a few times. The chain combines TRBV4-3 with TRBJ1-1; D may be TRBD1 (6 bases). CDR1 and CDR2 (germline): LGHNA, YSLEER. V was pared by 0 bases and J by 1 base, with 12 bases between. This CDR3 has 16 amino acids. CDR3 nucleotide sequence: TGCGCCAGCAGCCAAGATCCCGGGGGCCAGAACACTGAAGCTTTCTTT. It is translated as CASSQDPGGQNTEAFF.

The V and J genes are TRBV21-1 and TRBJ2-2. TRBV21-1 constitutes a pseudogene. The CDR3 extends over 15 amino acids. Here the CDR3 reads CASSKGGQNTGELFF. The CDR3 DNA sequence: TGTGCCAGCAGCAAAGGGGGTCAGAACACCGGGGAGCTGTTTTTT.

This clonotype has more than one count but fewer than ten. The chain combines TRBV3-1 with TRBJ2-7, with D tentatively TRBD2 (6 bases). The germline V gene encodes CDR1 LGHDT and CDR2 YNNKEL (reference sequence). The CDR3 spans 17 residues. V lost 4 bases and J 2 bases, leaving 21 bases between the germline ends. This CDR3 is CASSLRGGVVATYEQYF. The CDR3 DNA reads TGTGCCAGCAGCCTAAGGGGAGGAGTCGTCGCGACCTACGAGCAGTACTTC.

This clonotype was counted many times. The chain couples TRBV7-9 to TRBJ1-1; D call uncertain. This CDR3 contains 15 residues. Trimming removed 4 bases from V and 1 base from J, with 13 bases in between. Germline CDR1 and CDR2: SEHNR and FQNEAQ (reference sequence). The CDR3 DNA follows: TGTGCCAGCAGCTCAGTGATGGGGTCGAACACTGAAGCTTTCTTT. Encoded protein: CASSSVMGSNTEAFF.

This clonotype was seen a few times. The rearrangement joins TRBV6-1 to TRBJ1-6, with a possible D match to TRBD1 (5 bases). Germline V gene lookup returns CDR1 MNHNS and CDR2 SASEGT. The V and J ends lost 5 bases and 4 bases respectively, with 15 bases between them. The CDR3 contains 16 residues. Here the CDR3 reads CASSLFSGLYNSPLHF. The CDR3 coding sequence is TGTGCCAGCAGTCTTTTTTCGGGACTTTATAATTCACCCCTCCACTTT.

This clonotype was picked up a small number of times. This sequence joins TRBV20-1 and TRBJ2-1; D is unresolved. The CDR3 extends over 12 amino acids. V was shortened by 1 base and J by 5 bases, with 6 bases between the two germline ends. Germline CDR1 and CDR2: DFQATT and SNEGSKA (reference sequence). In DNA, the CDR3 is TGCAGTGCTAGAGTACGCGACAATGAGCAGTTCTTC. Protein sequence: CSARVRDNEQFF.

The chain carries TRBV7-2 and TRBJ2-2; D may correspond to TRBD1 or TRBD2 (5 bases each). In germline, CDR1 is SGHTA, CDR2 FQGNSA. This CDR3 contains 15 residues. The V and J ends lost 5 bases and 4 bases respectively, with 14 bases between them. CDR3 in amino acids: CASSPIGGSTGELFF. CDR3 in DNA: TGTGCCAGCAGCCCCATTGGGGGTTCCACCGGGGAGCTGTTTTTT. Together with reference TRBV7-2 and TRBJ2-2, the CDR3 gives the full variable domain: GAGVSQSPSNKVTEKGKDVELRCDPISGHTALYWYRQSLGQGLEFLIYFQGNSAPDKSGLPSDRFSAERTGGSVSTLTIQRTQQEDSAVYLCASSPIGGSTGELFFGEGSRLTVL.

This clonotype showed up many times. This chain uses TRBV7-6 with TRBJ1-5; no clear D. The CDR3 runs 13 residues. Trimming took 5 bases from V and 3 from J, leaving 8 bases between them. The germline V gene encodes CDR1 SGHVS and CDR2 FNYEAQ. This CDR3 reads CASSREDNQPQHF. In DNA form, the CDR3 reads TGTGCCAGCAGCCGGGAAGACAATCAGCCCCAGCATTTT.

The chain couples TRBV24-1 to TRBJ2-3; maybe TRBD1 (6 bases). The CDR3 consists of 15 residues. The germline V gene encodes CDR1 KGHDR and CDR2 SFDVKD. V lost 3 bases to trimming and J lost 7 bases, with 16 bases between them. The chain's CDR3 is CATSDRGSASNTQYF. CDR3 DNA sequence: TGTGCCACCAGTGATAGGGGGTCGGCGTCGAATACGCAGTATTTT.

This clonotype was counted at least ten times. CDR3 sequence reads: CASSQEGAGRAEQFF. In nucleotides, the CDR3 is TGTGCCAGCAGCCAAGAGGGGGCGGGGAGGGCCGAGCAGTTCTTC. The chain employs TRBV3-1 and TRBJ2-1, with D possibly matching TRBD2 (7 bases). The V gene lost 0 bases and the J gene lost 10 bases, with 16 bases spanning the gap. CDR1 LGHDT and CDR2 YNNKEL come from the germline V gene (reference sequence). The CDR3 sequence is 15 residues long.

There are many counts of this clonotype. V gene TRBV9 combines with J gene TRBJ2-2; 8 bases are a match to TRBD2. The CDR3 extends over 17 amino acids. V lost 3 bases to trimming and J lost 4 bases; unmatched junction nucleotides: 11. Germline loops: CDR1 SGDLS, CDR2 YYNGEE. The CDR3 DNA reads as TGTGCCAGCAGCGGCGGATCTAGCGGGTGGGGCACCGGGGAGCTGTTTTTT. It translates to CASSGGSSGWGTGELFF.

This clonotype was seen ten or more times. The chain links TRBV29-1 to TRBJ2-7; TRBD1 matches at 7 bases. Looked up from germline, CDR1 is SQVTM and CDR2 is ANQGSEA. The V and J ends lost 4 bases and 6 bases, in that order; junction bases with no gene match: 3. This CDR3 comprises 11 residues. The CDR3 DNA reads as TGCAGCGTTGTAGGGGGCATCGAGCAGTACTTC. This encodes CSVVGGIEQYF.

This clonotype has only a few counts. This sequence joins TRBV6-6 and TRBJ1-6; D is uncertain. The V and J ends lost 7 bases and 8 bases respectively, with 21 bases between them. Germline V gives CDR1 MNHNY, CDR2 SVGAGI (reference sequence). CDR3 length: 16 residues. The CDR3: CASTYQALPVDSPLHF. The CDR3 bases are TGTGCCAGCACCTACCAGGCCCTCCCTGTTGATTCACCCCTCCACTTT.

This clonotype was seen many times. The chain uses TRBV20-1 and TRBJ2-1; D is unresolved. CDR3 length equals 11 residues. Trimming left V 6 bases short and J 5 bases short, with 8 bases between. Germline values: CDR1 DFQATT, CDR2 SNEGSKA (reference sequence). CDR3 nucleotide sequence: TGCAGTGCCGGTAATGACAATGAGCAGTTCTTC. It codes for CSAGNDNEQFF.

This clonotype was observed a handful of times. The chain uses TRBV20-1 and TRBJ1-4, with 10 bases lining up with TRBD1. Germline CDR1 DFQATT, CDR2 SNEGSKA (reference sequence). The ends lost 6 bases at V and 6 bases at J; junction bases unmatched: 13. The CDR3 covers 16 residues. The CDR3 sequence is CSALERGTGAHEKLFF. Here the CDR3 DNA reads TGCAGTGCCCTCGAGCGGGGGACAGGGGCGCATGAAAAACTGTTTTTT.

The chain carries TRBV7-9 and TRBJ2-1, with 7 nucleotides matching TRBD2. V shed 5 bases, J shed 4 bases, and the junction held 8 bases outside the gene matches. The germline CDR1 and CDR2 sequences are SEHNR and FQNEAQ (reference sequence). The CDR3 has 15 amino acids. CDR3 nucleotides: TGTGCCAGCAGCGTTCTTGCGGGAGCGTACAATGAGCAGTTCTTC. This translates into CASSVLAGAYNEQFF.

This clonotype was detected many times. This chain uses TRBV10-3 with TRBJ2-5; 14 nucleotides line up with TRBD2. Trimming cost V 10 bases and J 5 bases; bases outside gene matches: 6. The V gene's germline CDR1 is ENHRY and CDR2 SYGVKD. This CDR3 spans 14 amino acids. The CDR3 sequence: CATETSGGEETQYF. The DNA of the CDR3 is TGTGCCACCGAGACTAGCGGGGGGGAGGAGACCCAGTACTTC.

The chain joins TRBV29-1 to TRBJ2-5, with TRBD2 matching over 8 bases. Germline lookup yields CDR1 SQVTM and CDR2 ANQGSEA. The CDR3 length is 19 residues. With 3 bases clipped from V and 2 bases from J, the junction kept 20 bases outside the gene matches. The CDR3 DNA is TGCAGCGTTGATTCGGGAGGGGCGCGTGGGGGGGGCTCGCAAGAGACCCAGTACTTC. As protein: CSVDSGGARGGGSQETQYF.

This clonotype was picked up a small number of times. The rearrangement uses TRBV21-1 and TRBJ2-7; the tabulated D call, TRBD1, remains unverified against the DNA. TRBV21-1 is assigned pseudogene status. This CDR3 spans 15 amino acids. The CDR3 DNA follows: TGTGCCAGCAAACCCTGGGCAGGGAACTCCTACGAGCAGTACTTC. Its translation: CASKPWAGNSYEQYF.

The sample holds a few counts of this clonotype. The genes are TRBV6-1 and TRBJ2-7, with D possibly matching TRBD2 (6 bases). Trimming cost V 1 base and J 0 bases, with 7 bases left between them. Per the germline V gene, CDR1 is MNHNS and CDR2 is SASEGT. CDR3 length: 14 amino acids. CDR3 coding DNA: TGTGCCAGCAGTGAAGTGGGACTCTCCTACGAGCAGTACTTC. Its translation is CASSEVGLSYEQYF.

This clonotype was seen ten or more times. The chain joins TRBV27 to TRBJ2-3, with D tentatively TRBD2 (7 bases). The CDR3 covers 15 residues. The V and J ends lost 10 bases and 4 bases respectively, with 21 bases between them. CDR1 is MNHEY and CDR2 is SMNVEV in the germline V gene (reference sequence). The CDR3: CATTGAGEGSDTQYF. The CDR3 region has the DNA TGTGCCACCACTGGGGCAGGGGAGGGGTCAGATACGCAGTATTTT.